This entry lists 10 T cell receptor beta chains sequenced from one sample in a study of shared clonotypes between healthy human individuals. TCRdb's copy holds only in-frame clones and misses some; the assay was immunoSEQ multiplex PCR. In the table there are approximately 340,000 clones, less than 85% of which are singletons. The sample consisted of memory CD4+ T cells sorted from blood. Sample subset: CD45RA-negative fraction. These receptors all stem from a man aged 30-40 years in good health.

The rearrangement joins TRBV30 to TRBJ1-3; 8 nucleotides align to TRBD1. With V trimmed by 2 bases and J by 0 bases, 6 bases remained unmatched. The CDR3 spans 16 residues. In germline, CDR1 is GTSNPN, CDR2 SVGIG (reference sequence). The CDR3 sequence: CAWSRDRPSSGNTIYF. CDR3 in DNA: TGTGCCTGGAGTAGGGACAGGCCATCCTCTGGAAACACCATATATTTT.

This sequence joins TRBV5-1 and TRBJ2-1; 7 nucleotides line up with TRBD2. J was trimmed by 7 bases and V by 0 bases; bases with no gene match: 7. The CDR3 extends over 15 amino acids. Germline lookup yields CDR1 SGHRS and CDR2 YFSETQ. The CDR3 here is CASSLESAGDNEQFF. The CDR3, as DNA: TGCGCCAGCAGCTTGGAGTCTGCGGGAGATAATGAGCAGTTCTTC.

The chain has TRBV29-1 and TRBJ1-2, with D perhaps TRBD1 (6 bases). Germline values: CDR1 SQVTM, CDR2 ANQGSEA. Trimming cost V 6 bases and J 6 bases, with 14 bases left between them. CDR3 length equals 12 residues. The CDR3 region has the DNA TGCAGCGTCGTTACAGGGAATGATGGCTACACCTTC. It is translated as CSVVTGNDGYTF.

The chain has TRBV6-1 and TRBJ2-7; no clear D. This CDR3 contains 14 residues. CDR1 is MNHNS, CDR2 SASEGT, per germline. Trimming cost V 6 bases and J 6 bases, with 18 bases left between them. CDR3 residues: CASSTLILGFEQYF. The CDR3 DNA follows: TGTGCCAGCAGCACACTAATCCTTGGTTTCGAGCAGTACTTC.

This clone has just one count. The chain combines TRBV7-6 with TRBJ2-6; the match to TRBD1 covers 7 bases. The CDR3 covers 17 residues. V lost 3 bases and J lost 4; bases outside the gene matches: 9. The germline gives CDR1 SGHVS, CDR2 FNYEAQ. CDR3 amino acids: CASSFMAGGLGANVLTF. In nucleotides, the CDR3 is TGTGCCAGCAGCTTCATGGCAGGGGGTTTGGGGGCCAACGTCCTGACTTTC.

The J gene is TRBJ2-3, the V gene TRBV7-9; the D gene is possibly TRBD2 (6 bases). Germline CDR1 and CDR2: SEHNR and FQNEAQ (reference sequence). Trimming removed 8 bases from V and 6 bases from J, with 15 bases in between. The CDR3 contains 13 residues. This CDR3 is CASGGPGADTQYF. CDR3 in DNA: TGTGCCAGCGGTGGACCGGGAGCTGATACGCAGTATTTT.

The CDR3 region is CASSLTGVHYEQYF. The CDR3 nucleotides read TGTGCCAGCAGCTTAACAGGGGTCCACTACGAGCAGTACTTC. This rearrangement joins TRBV7-8 to TRBJ2-7, with 7 bases lining up with TRBD1. The CDR3 consists of 14 residues. Trimming took 2 bases from V and 3 from J; bases not matched to a gene: 4. CDR1 is SGHVS, CDR2 FQNEAQ, per germline.

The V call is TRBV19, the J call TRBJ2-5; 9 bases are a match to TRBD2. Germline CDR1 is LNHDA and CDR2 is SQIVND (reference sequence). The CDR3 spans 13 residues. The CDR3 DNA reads TGTGCGGCCTCCGCGGGAGGGACCGAGACCCAGTACTTC. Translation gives CAASAGGTETQYF.

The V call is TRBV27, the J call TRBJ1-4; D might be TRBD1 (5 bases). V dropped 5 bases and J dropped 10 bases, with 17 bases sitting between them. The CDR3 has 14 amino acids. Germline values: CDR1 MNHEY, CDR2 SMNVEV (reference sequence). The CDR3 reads CASSLGGQGGKLFF. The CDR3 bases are TGTGCCAGCAGTCTCGGCGGACAAGGAGGAAAACTGTTTTTT.

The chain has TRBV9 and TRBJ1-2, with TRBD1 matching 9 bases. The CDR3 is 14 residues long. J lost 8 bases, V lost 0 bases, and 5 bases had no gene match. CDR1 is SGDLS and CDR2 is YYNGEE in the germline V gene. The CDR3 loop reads CASSVETGGRGYTF. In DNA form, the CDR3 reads TGTGCCAGCAGCGTAGAAACAGGGGGCAGGGGCTACACCTTC.